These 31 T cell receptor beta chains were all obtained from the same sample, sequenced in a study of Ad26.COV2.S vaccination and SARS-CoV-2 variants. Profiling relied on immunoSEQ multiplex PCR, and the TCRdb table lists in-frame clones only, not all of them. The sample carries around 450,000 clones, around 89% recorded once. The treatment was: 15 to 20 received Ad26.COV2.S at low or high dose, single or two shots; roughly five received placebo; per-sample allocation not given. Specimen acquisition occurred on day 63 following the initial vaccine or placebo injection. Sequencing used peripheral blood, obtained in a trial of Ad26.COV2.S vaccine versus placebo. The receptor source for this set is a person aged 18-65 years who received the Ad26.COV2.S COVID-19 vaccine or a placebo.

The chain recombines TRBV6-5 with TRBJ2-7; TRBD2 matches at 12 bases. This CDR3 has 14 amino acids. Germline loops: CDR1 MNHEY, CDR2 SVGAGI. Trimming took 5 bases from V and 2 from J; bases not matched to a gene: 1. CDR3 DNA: TGTGCCAGCAGTCTAGCGGGAGGGGCCTACGAGCAGTACTTC. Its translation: CASSLAGGAYEQYF.

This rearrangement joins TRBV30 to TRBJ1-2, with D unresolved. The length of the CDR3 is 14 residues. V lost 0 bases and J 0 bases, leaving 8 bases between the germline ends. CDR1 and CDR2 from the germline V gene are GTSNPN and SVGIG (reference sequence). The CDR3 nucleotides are TGTGCCTGGAGTGTATTTTTTTCTAACTATGGCTACACCTTC. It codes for CAWSVFFSNYGYTF.

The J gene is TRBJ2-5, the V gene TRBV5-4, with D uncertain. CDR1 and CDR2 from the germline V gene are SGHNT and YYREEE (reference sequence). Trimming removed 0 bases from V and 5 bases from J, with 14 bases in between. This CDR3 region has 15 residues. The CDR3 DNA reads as TGTGCCAGCAGCTTGGCCGGAGTTTCCACGGAGACCCAGTACTTC. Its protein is CASSLAGVSTETQYF.

The CDR3 region has the DNA TGTGCCAGCAGCTTAGGGTGGGGCCAGGGATCTAGTAGCTACACCTTC. Translating gives CASSLGWGQGSSSYTF. This sequence joins TRBV7-9 and TRBJ1-2; D might be TRBD1 (5 bases). This CDR3 region has 16 residues. Looked up from germline, CDR1 is SEHNR and CDR2 is FQNEAQ (reference sequence). V was clipped by 1 base and J by 9 bases, with 21 bases between them. The full variable domain, with the rest looked up from reference TRBV7-9 and TRBJ1-2, is DTGVSQNPRHKITKRGQNVTFRCDPISEHNRLYWYRQTLGQGPEFLTYFQNEAQLEKSRLLSDRFSAERPKGSFSTLEIQRTEQGDSAMYLCASSLGWGQGSSSYTFGSGTRLTVV.

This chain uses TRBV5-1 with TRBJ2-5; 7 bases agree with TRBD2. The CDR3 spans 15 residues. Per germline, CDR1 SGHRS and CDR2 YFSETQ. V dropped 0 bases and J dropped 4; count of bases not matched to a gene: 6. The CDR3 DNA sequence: TGCGCCAGCAGCTTGGAGGGAGCGGGGTTAGAGACCCAGTACTTC. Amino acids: CASSLEGAGLETQYF.

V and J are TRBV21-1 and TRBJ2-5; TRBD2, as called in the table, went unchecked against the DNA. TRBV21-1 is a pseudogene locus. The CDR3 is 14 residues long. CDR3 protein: CASRERGSEETQYF. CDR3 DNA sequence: TGTGCCAGCAGGGAACGGGGGTCGGAAGAGACCCAGTACTTC.

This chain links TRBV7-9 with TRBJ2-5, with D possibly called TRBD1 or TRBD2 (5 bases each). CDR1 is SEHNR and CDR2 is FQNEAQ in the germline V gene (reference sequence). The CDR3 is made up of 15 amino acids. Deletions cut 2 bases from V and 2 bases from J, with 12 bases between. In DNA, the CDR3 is TGTGCCAGCAGCTTAATCCGGGACGTTCAAGAGACCCAGTACTTC. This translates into CASSLIRDVQETQYF.

CDR3 DNA sequence: TGTGCCAGCAGTGATTTCGGGGGACCCAATGAGCAGTTCTTC. It specifies CASSDFGGPNEQFF. The chain carries TRBV6-1 and TRBJ2-1, with D maybe TRBD2 (6 bases). V dropped 3 bases and J dropped 6 bases, with 12 bases sitting between them. The germline CDR1 and CDR2 sequences are MNHNS and SASEGT. This CDR3 comprises 14 residues.

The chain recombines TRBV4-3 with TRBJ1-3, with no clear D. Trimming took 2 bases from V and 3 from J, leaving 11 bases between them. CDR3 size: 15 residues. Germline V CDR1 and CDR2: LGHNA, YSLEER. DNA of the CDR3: TGCGCCAGCAGCCAACAATCCGTGATTGGAAACACCATATATTTT. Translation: CASSQQSVIGNTIYF.

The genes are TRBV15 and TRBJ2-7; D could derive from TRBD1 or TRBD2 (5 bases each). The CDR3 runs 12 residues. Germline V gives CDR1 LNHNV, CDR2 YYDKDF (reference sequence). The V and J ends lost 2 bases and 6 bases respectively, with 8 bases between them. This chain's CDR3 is CATSRHGAEQYF. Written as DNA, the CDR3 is TGTGCCACCAGCAGACACGGGGCCGAGCAGTACTTC.

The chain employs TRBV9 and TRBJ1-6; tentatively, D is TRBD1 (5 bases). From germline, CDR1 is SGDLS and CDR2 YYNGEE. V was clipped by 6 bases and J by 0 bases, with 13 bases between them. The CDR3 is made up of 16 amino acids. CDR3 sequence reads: CASTGASSSYNSPLHF. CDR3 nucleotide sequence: TGTGCCAGCACTGGGGCGTCGAGCTCCTATAATTCACCCCTCCACTTT.

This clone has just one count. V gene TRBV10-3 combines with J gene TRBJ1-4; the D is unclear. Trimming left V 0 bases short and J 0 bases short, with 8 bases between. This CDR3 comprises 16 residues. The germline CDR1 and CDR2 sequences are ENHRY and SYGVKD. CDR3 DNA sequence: TGTGCCATCAGTGAGTCGGGGTCCCCAACTAATGAAAAACTGTTTTTT. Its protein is CAISESGSPTNEKLFF.

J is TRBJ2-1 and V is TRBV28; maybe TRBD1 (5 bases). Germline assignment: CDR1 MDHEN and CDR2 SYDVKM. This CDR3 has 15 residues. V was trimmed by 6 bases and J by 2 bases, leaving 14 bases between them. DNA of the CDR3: TGTGCCAGCAGAACCCTAGACAGAACCTACAATGAGCAGTTCTTC. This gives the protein CASRTLDRTYNEQFF.

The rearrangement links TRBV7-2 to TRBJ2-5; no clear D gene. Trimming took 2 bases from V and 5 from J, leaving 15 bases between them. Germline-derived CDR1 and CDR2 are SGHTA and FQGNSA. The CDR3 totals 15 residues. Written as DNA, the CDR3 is TGTGCCAGCAGCTTACGTCGCGAGGATTGGGAGACCCAGTACTTC. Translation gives CASSLRREDWETQYF.

The CDR3 bases are TGTGCCAGTAGAAGGGACAGGGGATACGAGCAGTACTTC. Protein: CASRRDRGYEQYF. V gene TRBV19 combines with J gene TRBJ2-7, with 10 bases identical to TRBD1. V shed 6 bases and J 4 bases; nucleotides not matched to a gene: 3. Germline CDR1 LNHDA, CDR2 SQIVND (reference sequence). CDR3 length: 13 residues.

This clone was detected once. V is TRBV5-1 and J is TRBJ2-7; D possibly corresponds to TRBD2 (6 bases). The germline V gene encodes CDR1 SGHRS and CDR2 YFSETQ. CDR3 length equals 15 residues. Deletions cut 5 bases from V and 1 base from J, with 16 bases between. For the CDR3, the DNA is TGCGCCAGCAGTTCCGGGACTTCCAAATCCTACGAGCAGTACTTC. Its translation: CASSSGTSKSYEQYF.

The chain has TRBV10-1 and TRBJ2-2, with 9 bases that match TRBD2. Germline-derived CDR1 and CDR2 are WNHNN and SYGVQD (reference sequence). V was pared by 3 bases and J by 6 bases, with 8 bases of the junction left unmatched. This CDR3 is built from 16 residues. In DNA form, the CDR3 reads TGCGCCAGCAGTGAAATAGCGGGAGCGGGGTCCGGGGAGCTGTTTTTT. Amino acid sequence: CASSEIAGAGSGELFF.

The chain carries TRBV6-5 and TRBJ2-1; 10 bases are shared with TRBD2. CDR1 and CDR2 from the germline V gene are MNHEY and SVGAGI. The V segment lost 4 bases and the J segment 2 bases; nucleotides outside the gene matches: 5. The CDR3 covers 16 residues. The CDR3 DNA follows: TGTGCCAGCAGTTTTCGAACTAGCGGGGCCTACAATGAGCAGTTCTTC. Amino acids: CASSFRTSGAYNEQFF.

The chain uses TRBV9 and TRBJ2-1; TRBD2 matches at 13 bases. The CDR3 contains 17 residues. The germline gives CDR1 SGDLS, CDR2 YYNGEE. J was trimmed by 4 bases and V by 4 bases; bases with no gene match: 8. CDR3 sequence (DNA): TGTGCCAGCAGCCCCCACGGACTAGCGGGAGCGTACAATGAGCAGTTCTTC. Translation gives CASSPHGLAGAYNEQFF.

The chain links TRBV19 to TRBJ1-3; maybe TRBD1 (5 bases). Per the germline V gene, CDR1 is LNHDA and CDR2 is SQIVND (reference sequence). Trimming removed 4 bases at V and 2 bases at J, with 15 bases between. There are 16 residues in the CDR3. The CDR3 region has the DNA TGTGCCAGTAGTAAAGCCGGGACCAAGGCTGGAAACACCATATATTTT. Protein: CASSKAGTKAGNTIYF.

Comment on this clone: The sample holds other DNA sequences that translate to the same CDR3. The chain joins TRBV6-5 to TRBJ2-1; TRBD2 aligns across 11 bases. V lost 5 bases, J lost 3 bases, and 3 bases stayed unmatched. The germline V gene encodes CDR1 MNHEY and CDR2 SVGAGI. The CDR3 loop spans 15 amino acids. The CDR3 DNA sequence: TGTGCCAGCAGTCGCACTAGCGGGGGCTACAATGAGCAGTTCTTC. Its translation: CASSRTSGGYNEQFF.

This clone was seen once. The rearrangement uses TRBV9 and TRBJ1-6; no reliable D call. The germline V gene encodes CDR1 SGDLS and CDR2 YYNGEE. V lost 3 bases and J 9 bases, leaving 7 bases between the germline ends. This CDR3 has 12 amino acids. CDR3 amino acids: CASSARGSPLHF. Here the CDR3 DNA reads TGTGCCAGCAGCGCAAGAGGTTCACCCCTCCACTTT.

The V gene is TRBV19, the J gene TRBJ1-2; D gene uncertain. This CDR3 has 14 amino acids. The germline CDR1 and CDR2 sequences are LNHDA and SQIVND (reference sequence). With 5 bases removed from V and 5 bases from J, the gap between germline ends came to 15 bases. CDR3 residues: CASSRDGVAYGYTF. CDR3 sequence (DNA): TGTGCCAGTAGTCGTGACGGAGTTGCATATGGCTACACCTTC.

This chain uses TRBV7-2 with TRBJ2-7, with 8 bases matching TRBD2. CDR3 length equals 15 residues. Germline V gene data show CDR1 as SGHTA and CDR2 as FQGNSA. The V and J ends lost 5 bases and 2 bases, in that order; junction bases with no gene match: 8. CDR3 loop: CASSRPGTSPYEQYF. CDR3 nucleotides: TGTGCCAGCAGCCGCCCCGGGACTAGTCCCTACGAGCAGTACTTC.

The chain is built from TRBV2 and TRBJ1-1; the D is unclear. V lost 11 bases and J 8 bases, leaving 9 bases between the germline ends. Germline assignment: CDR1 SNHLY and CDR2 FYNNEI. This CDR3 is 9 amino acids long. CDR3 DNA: TGTGCCGTCAGGACGGAAGCTTTCTTT. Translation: CAVRTEAFF.

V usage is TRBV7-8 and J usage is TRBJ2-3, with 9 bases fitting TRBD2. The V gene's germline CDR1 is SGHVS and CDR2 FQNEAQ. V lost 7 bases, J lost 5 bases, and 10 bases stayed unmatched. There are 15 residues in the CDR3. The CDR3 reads CASIRLADSRDTQYF. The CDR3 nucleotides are TGTGCCAGCATCCGACTAGCGGACTCGAGAGATACGCAGTATTTT.

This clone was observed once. CDR3 residues: CASSQEGQGRTGYTF. CDR3 nucleotides: TGTGCCAGCAGCCAAGAGGGCCAGGGACGTACTGGCTACACCTTC. The rearrangement joins TRBV3-1 (or the pseudogene TRBV3-2) to TRBJ1-2; perhaps TRBD1 as D (5 bases). Germline-derived CDR1 and CDR2 are LGHDT and YNNKEL (reference sequence). The ends were cut back, 0 bases at V and 7 bases at J, with 15 bases in the middle. The length of the CDR3 is 15 residues.

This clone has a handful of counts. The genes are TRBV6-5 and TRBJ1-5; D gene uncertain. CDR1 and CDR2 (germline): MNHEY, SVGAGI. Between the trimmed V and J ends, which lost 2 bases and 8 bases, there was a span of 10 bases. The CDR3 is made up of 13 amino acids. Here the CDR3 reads CASSYGPGEPQHF. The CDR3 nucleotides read TGTGCCAGCAGTTACGGCCCAGGCGAGCCCCAGCATTTT.

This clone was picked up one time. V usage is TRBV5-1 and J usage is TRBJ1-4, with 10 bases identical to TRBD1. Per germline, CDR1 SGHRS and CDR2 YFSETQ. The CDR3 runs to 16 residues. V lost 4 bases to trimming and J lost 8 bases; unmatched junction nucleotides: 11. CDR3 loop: CASSRPSGTGEEKLFF. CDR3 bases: TGCGCCAGCAGCCGCCCTTCCGGGACAGGGGAAGAAAAACTGTTTTTT.

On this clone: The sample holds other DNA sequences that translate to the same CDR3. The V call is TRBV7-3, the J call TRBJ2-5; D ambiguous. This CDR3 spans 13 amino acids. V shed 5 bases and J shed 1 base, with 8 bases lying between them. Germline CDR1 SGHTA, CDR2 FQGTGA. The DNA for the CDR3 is TGTGCCAGCAGCCTAAACTCCCAAGAGACCCAGTACTTC. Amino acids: CASSLNSQETQYF.

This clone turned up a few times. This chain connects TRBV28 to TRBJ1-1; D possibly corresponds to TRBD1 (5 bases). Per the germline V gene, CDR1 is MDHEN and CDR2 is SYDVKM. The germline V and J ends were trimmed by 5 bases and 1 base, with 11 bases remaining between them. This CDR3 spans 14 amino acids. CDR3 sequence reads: CASSMARENTEAFF. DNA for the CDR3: TGTGCCAGCAGTATGGCCAGGGAGAACACTGAAGCTTTCTTT. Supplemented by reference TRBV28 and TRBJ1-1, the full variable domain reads DVKVTQSSRYLVKRTGEKVFLECVQDMDHENMFWYRQDPGLGLRLIYFSYDVKMKEKGDIPEGYSVSREKKERFSLILESASTNQTSMYLCASSMARENTEAFFGQGTRLTVV.